This TCR beta chain originates from a study of blood T cell repertoires in COVID-19. Study-wide background: T cells, B-cell-depleted T cells, or PBMCs provided the cDNA or gDNA that served as material.

Germline assignment: CDR1 MDHEN and CDR2 SYDVKM. Unmatched junction bases numbered 6, after V lost 1 base and J lost 8 bases. This CDR3 has 15 residues. Study processing details: Cell counts per sample came from amplifying reference gene primers. TCRdb's copy holds only in-frame clones and misses some; the assay was immunoSEQ multiplex PCR. The V and J calls and clone size were taken over from that table, and D and trimming were inferred from the DNA. Seen here are roughly 43,000 clones, approximately 84% observed once, and the top ten hold roughly 13%. This sequence originates from a woman aged 70-85 years in a cohort sampled during active COVID-19. This sequence joins TRBV28 and TRBJ1-4, with TRBD1 identical over 8 bases. Material for sequencing was peripheral blood. CDR3 DNA sequence: TGTGCCAGCAGTTTATCAGGACAGGGAGGAGAAAAACTGTTTTTT. Its protein is CASSLSGQGGEKLFF.